These 15 T cell receptor beta chains originate from one sample sequenced in a study of shared clonotypes between healthy human individuals. Measured with immunoSEQ multiplex PCR; TCRdb has only the in-frame clones, and not every one. Counted here are over 2 million clones, about nine tenths occurring once; the ten biggest clones make up about 0.41%. The sample comprised naive CD4+ T cells from PBMCs. Subset denoted: CD45RA+ positively selected. These TCRs come from a man aged 18 to 30 in good health. Some clones in this sample may be carry-over from other donors' samples.

The chain's CDR3 is CASSATGTLAKNIQYF. Written as DNA, the CDR3 is TGTGCCAGCAGTGCTACAGGGACTCTAGCCAAAAACATTCAGTACTTC. The chain employs TRBV6-1 and TRBJ2-4; D might be TRBD1 or TRBD2, each matching 6 bases. Between the trimmed V and J ends, which lost 4 bases and 0 bases, there was a span of 13 bases. The germline CDR1 and CDR2 sequences are MNHNS and SASEGT. This CDR3 is built from 16 residues.

In its sample, this clone was seen once. The rearrangement joins TRBV5-6 to TRBJ2-3, with a tentative D call TRBD1 (6 bases). The ends were cut back, 0 bases at V and 0 bases at J, with 17 bases in the middle. Germline lookup yields CDR1 SGHDT and CDR2 YYEEEE. The CDR3 covers 18 residues. CDR3 protein: CASSLVGGDLTSTDTQYF. CDR3 coding DNA: TGTGCCAGCAGCTTGGTTGGGGGCGACTTAACTAGCACAGATACGCAGTATTTT.

The chain links TRBV5-1 to TRBJ2-2, with TRBD2 matching 13 bases. The J segment lost 3 bases and the V segment lost 0 bases, leaving 5 bases of the junction unmatched. Germline V gene lookup returns CDR1 SGHRS and CDR2 YFSETQ. This CDR3 has 18 residues. The CDR3 loop reads CASSLGGTSGTHTGELFF. The CDR3 nucleotides read TGCGCCAGCAGCTTGGGAGGGACTAGCGGGACTCACACCGGGGAGCTGTTTTTT.

The rearrangement uses TRBV5-1 and TRBJ2-1; 10 nucleotides align to TRBD2. The CDR3 has 15 residues. Unmatched junction bases numbered 5, after V lost 3 bases and J lost 5 bases. Germline loops: CDR1 SGHRS, CDR2 YFSETQ. CDR3 coding DNA: TGCGCCAGCAGCTCTAGCGGGAGAGGGGACAATGAGCAGTTCTTC. This codes for CASSSSGRGDNEQFF.

The V and J genes are TRBV18 and TRBJ2-7; 7 nucleotides match TRBD1. The CDR3 is 14 residues long. With 4 bases clipped from V and 6 bases from J, the junction kept 9 bases outside the gene matches. Germline CDR1 reads KGHSH; CDR2 reads LQKENI. The CDR3 loop reads CASSRDRVASEQYF. The CDR3 DNA reads TGTGCCAGCTCACGAGACAGGGTTGCAAGCGAGCAGTACTTC.

The V call is TRBV18, the J call TRBJ2-1, with 10 bases that match TRBD2. V lost 3 bases, J lost 10 bases, and 12 bases stayed unmatched. This CDR3 region has 16 residues. CDR1 and CDR2 (germline): KGHSH, LQKENI. CDR3 in DNA: TGTGCCAGCTCACCGGTGTGGCAGCGGGAGGGCGGCGAGCAGTTCTTC. It is translated as CASSPVWQREGGEQFF.

Here the CDR3 reads CASRPQGLPDTQYF. In DNA, the CDR3 is TGTGCCAGCAGACCACAGGGGTTACCAGATACGCAGTATTTT. V is TRBV2 and J is TRBJ2-3, with 7 nucleotides matching TRBD1. Germline V gene data show CDR1 as SNHLY and CDR2 as FYNNEI. V gave up 6 bases and J gave up 4 bases; unmatched junction bases: 7. This CDR3 has 14 residues.

The rearrangement links TRBV10-1 to TRBJ2-7; D call uncertain. CDR1 is WNHNN, CDR2 SYGVQD, per germline (reference sequence). The CDR3 sequence is 13 residues long. V was pared by 4 bases and J by 4 bases, with 11 bases between. CDR3 region: CASSAGLGYEQYF. CDR3 DNA sequence: TGCGCCAGCAGTGCTGGCCTAGGGTACGAGCAGTACTTC.

The chain combines TRBV19 with TRBJ1-4; D unclear. Germline assignment: CDR1 LNHDA and CDR2 SQIVND (reference sequence). The length of the CDR3 is 14 residues. Trimming removed 3 bases from V and 7 bases from J, with 12 bases in between. In nucleotides, the CDR3 is TGTGCCAGTAGTATGGTCGGGGTTGGTGAAAAACTGTTTTTT. Translation: CASSMVGVGEKLFF.

CDR3 sequence (DNA): TGTGCCAGCTCACCTTCGACGGCGCGGGGAAACACCATATATTTT. Translation: CASSPSTARGNTIYF. The chain has TRBV18 and TRBJ1-3; the D is unclear. This CDR3 is built from 15 residues. Trimming took off 3 bases at V and 4 bases at J, with 13 bases between the two ends. Looked up from germline, CDR1 is KGHSH and CDR2 is LQKENI.

The V gene is TRBV5-4, the J gene TRBJ2-7, with TRBD2 identical over 12 bases. Germline assignment: CDR1 SGHNT and CDR2 YYREEE (reference sequence). The ends lost 4 bases at V and 4 bases at J; junction bases unmatched: 3. The CDR3 totals 14 residues. CDR3 in amino acids: CASSPGLAGYEQYF. DNA of the CDR3: TGTGCCAGCAGCCCGGGACTAGCGGGTTACGAGCAGTACTTC.

This chain connects TRBV15 to TRBJ2-2, with D perhaps TRBD2 (5 bases). CDR1 is LNHNV, CDR2 YYDKDF, per germline (reference sequence). The length of the CDR3 is 15 residues. V dropped 3 bases and J dropped 0 bases, with 8 bases sitting between them. In DNA, the CDR3 is TGTGCCACCAGCAGGGGAGACACGAACACCGGGGAGCTGTTTTTT. It yields the protein CATSRGDTNTGELFF.

The chain has TRBV5-5 and TRBJ2-7; 10 bases align to TRBD2. Germline trimming cut 5 bases from V and 2 bases from J; bases unmatched to any gene: 10. The CDR3 consists of 16 residues. Per the germline V gene, CDR1 is SGHKS and CDR2 is YYEKEE (reference sequence). The CDR3 spells CASRAWAGLAAYEQYF. The DNA for the CDR3 is TGTGCCAGCAGGGCGTGGGCCGGACTAGCGGCCTACGAGCAGTACTTC.

This chain connects TRBV19 to TRBJ2-1, with 11 bases lining up with TRBD2. After removal of 2 bases from V and 3 bases from J, the junction contained 15 bases not matched to a gene. The CDR3 has 20 amino acids. CDR1 and CDR2 (germline): LNHDA, SQIVND (reference sequence). CDR3 sequence (DNA): TGTGCCAGTAGTATATCCATTATTAGGGCTAGCGGGGGGAGCTACAATGAGCAGTTCTTC. Translated: CASSISIIRASGGSYNEQFF.

The J gene is TRBJ1-3, the V gene TRBV4-3, with a weak D call TRBD1 (5 bases). Deletions cut 4 bases from V and 1 base from J, with 11 bases between. The CDR3 runs to 15 residues. From germline, CDR1 is LGHNA and CDR2 YSLEER. CDR3 region: CASSLGTRSGNTIYF. The CDR3 nucleotides are TGCGCCAGCAGCCTGGGGACCCGATCTGGAAACACCATATATTTT.